The 5 T cell receptor beta chains below were found in one sample sequenced in a study of blood T cell repertoires in COVID-19. Generated by immunoSEQ multiplex PCR, the TCRdb table keeps only in-frame clones and is missing some. Of 130,000 to 150,000 clones in the sample, roughly 76% were seen once. The sequenced material came from peripheral blood. Receptors were obtained from an elderly man with acute or convalescent COVID-19.

The chain has TRBV7-8 and TRBJ2-1, with unresolved D. Between the trimmed V and J ends, which lost 7 bases and 9 bases, there was a span of 22 bases. In germline, CDR1 is SGHVS, CDR2 FQNEAQ. The CDR3 spans 15 residues. The CDR3 is CASTPSAPPPGEQFF. CDR3 in DNA: TGTGCCAGCACCCCCTCAGCTCCCCCCCCGGGTGAGCAGTTCTTC. The full variable domain, in which reference TRBV7-8 and TRBJ2-1 provide the parts outside the CDR3, is GAGVSQSPRYKVAKRGQDVALRCDPISGHVSLFWYQQALGQGPEFLTYFQNEAQLDKSGLPSDRFFAERPEGSVSTLKIQRTQQEDSAVYLCASTPSAPPPGEQFFGPGTRLTVL.

This chain's CDR3 is CASSVAETDTQYF. The CDR3 DNA sequence: TGTGCCAGCTCAGTAGCAGAAACGGATACGCAGTATTTT. The chain has TRBV18 and TRBJ2-3; D gene uncertain. This CDR3 has 13 amino acids. V gave up 5 bases and J gave up 6 bases, with 12 bases separating them. Looked up from germline, CDR1 is KGHSH and CDR2 is LQKENI.

The genes are TRBV11-2 and TRBJ2-3; 16 bases are a match to TRBD2. Germline CDR1 reads SGHAT; CDR2 reads FQNNGV. This CDR3 has 16 amino acids. Losses at the gene ends were 7 bases for V and 4 bases for J; bases not matched to a gene: 5. The chain's CDR3 is CASNRGLAGGADTQYF. CDR3 coding DNA: TGTGCCAGCAACCGGGGACTAGCGGGGGGGGCAGATACGCAGTATTTT. Looking up the rest from reference TRBV11-2 and TRBJ2-3 gives the full variable domain: EAGVAQSPRYKIIEKRQSVAFWCNPISGHATLYWYQQILGQGPKLLIQFQNNGVVDDSQLPKDRFSAERLKGVDSTLKIQPAKLEDSAVYLCASNRGLAGGADTQYFGPGTRLTVL.

With respect to this clone: Other DNA sequences in this sample translate to the same CDR3. V usage is TRBV7-8 and J usage is TRBJ2-7, with a tentative D call TRBD1 (6 bases). CDR3 length: 15 amino acids. From germline, CDR1 is SGHVS and CDR2 FQNEAQ. The V end lost 3 bases, the J end lost 0 bases, and 12 bases lay between the germline ends. This chain's CDR3 is CASSLDRPSSYEQYF. DNA for the CDR3: TGTGCCAGCAGCTTGGACAGACCGAGCTCCTACGAGCAGTACTTC.

The chain uses TRBV7-8 and TRBJ2-5; D is uncertain. Germline V gene lookup returns CDR1 SGHVS and CDR2 FQNEAQ. The CDR3 totals 15 residues. V shed 1 base and J shed 7 bases, with 16 bases lying between them. CDR3 residues: CASSLVTGSLATQYF. Here the CDR3 DNA reads TGTGCCAGCAGCTTAGTCACGGGTAGCCTGGCGACCCAGTACTTC. Together with reference TRBV7-8 and TRBJ2-5, the CDR3 gives the full variable domain: GAGVSQSPRYKVAKRGQDVALRCDPISGHVSLFWYQQALGQGPEFLTYFQNEAQLDKSGLPSDRFFAERPEGSVSTLKIQRTQQEDSAVYLCASSLVTGSLATQYFGPGTRLLVL.